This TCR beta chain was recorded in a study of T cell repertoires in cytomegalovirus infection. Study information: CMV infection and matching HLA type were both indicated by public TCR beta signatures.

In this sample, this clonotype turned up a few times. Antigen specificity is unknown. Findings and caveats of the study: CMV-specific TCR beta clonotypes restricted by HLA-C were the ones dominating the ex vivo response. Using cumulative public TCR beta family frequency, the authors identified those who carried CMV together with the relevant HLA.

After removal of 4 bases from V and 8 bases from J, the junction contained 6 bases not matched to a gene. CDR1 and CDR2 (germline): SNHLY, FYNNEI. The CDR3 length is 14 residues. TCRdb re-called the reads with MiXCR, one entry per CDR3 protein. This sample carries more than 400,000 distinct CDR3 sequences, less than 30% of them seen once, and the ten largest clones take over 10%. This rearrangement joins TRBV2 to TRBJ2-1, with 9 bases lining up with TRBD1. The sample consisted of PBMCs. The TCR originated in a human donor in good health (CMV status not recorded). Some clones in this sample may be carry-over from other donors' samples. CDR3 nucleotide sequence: TGTGCCAGCAGTGCGGGGACAGGGCTACATGAGCAGTTCTTC. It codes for CASSAGTGLHEQFF.